A selection of T cell receptor beta chains follows, all from one sample in a study of OX40 agonist ivuxolimab in advanced cancers. Here immunoSEQ multiplex PCR was the method, and the copy in TCRdb shows in-frame clones only, minus some. The sample lists 62,000 or so clones, approximately 89% occurring once. The material was CD4+ or CD8+ T cells sorted from blood, obtained in a trial of the OX40 agonist ivuxolimab. Receptors originate from an adult with an advanced solid tumor such as melanoma, head and neck, liver or kidney cancer. Both conserved end residues are part of each CDR3. The D gene is left open where the match is weak. Clone size is not always given. Where it is, it says once, few, many or a class for expanded clones.

clone_size j_call d_call v_call cdr3_nt cdr3_aa
- TRBJ2-2 TRBD1 TRBV30 TGTGCCTGGAGGATTCAGGGGGCGGTCGGGGAGCTGTTTTTT CAWRIQGAVGELFF
- TRBJ2-1 TRBD2 TRBV18 TGTGCCAGCTCACCCCGACAGACTAGCGGGAGTAGCCCTTACAATGAGCAGTTCTTC CASSPRQTSGSSPYNEQFF
few TRBJ1-6 - TRBV5-4 TGTGCCAGCAGCTTGGGAGCGTTGGTGGATTCACCCCTCCACTTT CASSLGALVDSPLHF
- TRBJ2-3 - TRBV10-1 TGCGCCAGCAGTGAGAATCCCGGGAGATCAGATACGCAGTATTTT CASSENPGRSDTQYF
once TRBJ2-2 - TRBV15 TGTGCCACCAGCAGAGATCTAGGACGTAAGAACACCGGGGAGCTGTTTTTT CATSRDLGRKNTGELFF
- TRBJ2-5 - TRBV6-5 TGTGCCAGCAGTTACTCCGACAGGCCTCAAGAGACCCAGTACTTC CASSYSDRPQETQYF
- TRBJ2-7 TRBD2 TRBV18 TGTGCCAGCTCAGCGGGACTAGCCTACGAGCAGTACTTC CASSAGLAYEQYF
few TRBJ2-1 TRBD2 TRBV19 TGTGCCAGTAGTATTGTAGCGGGAGCTTACAATGAGCAGTTCTTC CASSIVAGAYNEQFF
- TRBJ2-1 - TRBV2 TGTGCCACCAACAAGGAGGGGTACAATGAGCAGTTCTTC CATNKEGYNEQFF
- TRBJ2-7 TRBD2 TRBV11-3 TGTGCCAGCAGCCGGACTAGCGGCTCCTACGAGCAGTACTTC CASSRTSGSYEQYF
- TRBJ1-1 TRBD1 TRBV19 TGTGCCAGTAGCGGCAAACAGGGGGTGGAAGCTTTCTTT CASSGKQGVEAFF
- TRBJ1-1 - TRBV11-2 TGTGCCAGCAGCTTAGTGCAGGGGTCGAACACTGAAGCTTTCTTT CASSLVQGSNTEAFF
- TRBJ1-5 - TRBV5-8 TGTGCCAGCAGCCCCCGAGATTACAATCAGCCCCAGCATTTT CASSPRDYNQPQHF
- TRBJ1-5 - TRBV30 TGTGCCTGGTCCGACAGTAGCAATCAGCCCCAGCATTTT CAWSDSSNQPQHF
- TRBJ2-3 - TRBV29-1 TGCAGCGTTGATACAGCACTCAGCGATACGCAGTATTTT CSVDTALSDTQYF
- TRBJ1-1 - TRBV21-1 TGTGCCAGCAGCAACGGACAGGGAGCGGGCACTGAAGCTTTCTTT CASSNGQGAGTEAFF
- TRBJ2-5 - TRBV6-5 TGTGCCAGCAGTTTACTGGACGTTACGATGGAGACCCAGTACTTC CASSLLDVTMETQYF
- TRBJ2-7 TRBD1 TRBV6-1 TGTGCCAGCAAGCAGACAGGGATCTCCTACGAGCAGTACTTC CASKQTGISYEQYF
once TRBJ2-5 - TRBV2 TGTGCCAGCGGGGAAGAGACCCAGTACTTC CASGEETQYF
- TRBJ1-3 - TRBV7-9 TGTGCCAGCAGCTCTCCACGACAGTTTTTCTCTGGAAACACCATATATTTT CASSSPRQFFSGNTIYF
- TRBJ2-5 - TRBV5-6 TGTGCCAGCAGCTTGATCTATTTCCTAGCAAGAGAGACCCAGTACTTC CASSLIYFLARETQYF
once TRBJ1-2 - TRBV2 TGTGCCAGCAGCATACAGGTTGGCTACACCTTC CASSIQVGYTF
- TRBJ2-3 - TRBV19 TGTGCCAGTAGTGGGGGCCGCACAGATACGCAGTATTTT CASSGGRTDTQYF
- TRBJ1-5 - TRBV4-1 TGCGCCAGCAGCCAAATGAGGAGCACCAATCAGCCCCAGCATTTT CASSQMRSTNQPQHF
- TRBJ2-7 - TRBV21-1 TGTGCCAGCAGCAAAACGCAACCGGCGAGCGGGGGCCTCTACGAGCAGTACTTC CASSKTQPASGGLYEQYF